These 32 T cell receptor beta chains were sequenced from one sample in a study of blood T cell repertoires in COVID-19 (dated by TCRdb to the early 2020s). Library preparation used the immunoSEQ multiplex PCR assay. The source is immuneACCESS, and TCRdb retained only in-frame sequences with V and J called. Part of the clones is not carried over; for the studies checked, unresolved V genes explain less than half of this, and the remainder is unexplained. The sample table contains about 220,000 clones; only one count was recorded for approximately 82% of them. Over 12% of the sample is taken by the ten largest. The sample comprised PBMCs or T cells enriched from blood (not recorded which). All receptors derive from a man aged 35 to 55 who had recovered from COVID-19.

This clone was counted between two and nine times. The gene calls are TRBV5-1 and TRBJ1-2; 7 nucleotides agree with TRBD1. J gave up 4 bases and V 7 bases, and 7 bases lay outside the gene matches. Germline CDR1 and CDR2: SGHRS and YFSETQ. There are 13 residues in the CDR3. The CDR3: CASSGGTRYGYTF. The CDR3 DNA is TGCGCCAGCTCAGGGGGGACCCGCTATGGCTACACCTTC.

The chain links TRBV6-5 to TRBJ2-1; a weak D match, TRBD1 (5 bases). The CDR3 runs 12 residues. Germline CDR1 is MNHEY and CDR2 is SVGAGI. Trimming took 6 bases from V and 13 from J, leaving 16 bases between them. CDR3 loop: CASSHGSQGQFF. Here the CDR3 DNA reads TGTGCCAGCAGCCACGGGTCCCAGGGACAGTTCTTC.

V gene TRBV6-5 combines with J gene TRBJ2-1, with 9 bases lining up with TRBD2. The V segment lost 2 bases and the J segment 10 bases; nucleotides outside the gene matches: 9. The germline V gene has CDR1 MNHEY and CDR2 SVGAGI. This CDR3 has 15 residues. For the CDR3, the DNA is TGTGCCAGCAGTTACAAAGCGGGGGGCGGGGCCGAGCAGTTCTTC. This gives the protein CASSYKAGGGAEQFF.

The V gene is TRBV6-5, the J gene TRBJ2-5, with D possibly matching TRBD2 (6 bases). The V end lost 6 bases, the J end lost 5 bases, and 7 bases lay between the germline ends. The CDR3 covers 11 residues. The germline gives CDR1 MNHEY, CDR2 SVGAGI. The CDR3 nucleotides read TGTGCCAGCAGACGGGAGGAGACCCAGTACTTC. Translated: CASRREETQYF.

The CDR3 reads CASSQGQGGPEETQYF. The CDR3, as DNA: TGTGCCAGCAGCCAAGGTCAGGGGGGCCCCGAGGAGACCCAGTACTTC. This sequence joins TRBV3-1 (or the pseudogene TRBV3-2) and TRBJ2-5, with D perhaps TRBD1 (7 bases). This CDR3 spans 16 amino acids. Germline V gene sequence: CDR1 LGHDT, CDR2 YNNKEL (reference sequence). V dropped 1 base and J dropped 5 bases, with 17 bases sitting between them.

The chain employs TRBV7-3 and TRBJ1-2, with D unresolved. Germline lookup yields CDR1 SGHTA and CDR2 FQGTGA. This CDR3 region has 15 residues. Trimming removed 0 bases at V and 7 bases at J, with 15 bases between. The chain's CDR3 is CASSLTGRESTGYTF. The CDR3 DNA sequence: TGTGCCAGCAGCTTAACAGGACGGGAGTCTACTGGCTACACCTTC.

The chain combines TRBV24-1 with TRBJ1-1; TRBD1 matches at 11 bases. Germline trimming cut 6 bases from V and 6 bases from J; bases unmatched to any gene: 5. CDR3 length: 14 residues. CDR1 is KGHDR and CDR2 is SFDVKD in the germline V gene. CDR3 sequence: CATSPGQGDSEAFF. The CDR3 coding sequence is TGTGCCACCAGTCCGGGACAGGGGGATTCTGAAGCTTTCTTT.

The chain employs TRBV9 and TRBJ1-6; D gene uncertain. The CDR3 is made up of 13 amino acids. V was shortened by 5 bases and J by 7 bases, with 10 bases between the two germline ends. CDR1 and CDR2 from the germline V gene are SGDLS and YYNGEE. The DNA for the CDR3 is TGTGCCAGCAGAGCCGAACCCAATTCACCCCTCCACTTT. Protein sequence: CASRAEPNSPLHF.

The genes are TRBV6-1 and TRBJ1-1, with D maybe TRBD1 (5 bases). The V end was cut by 0 bases, the J end by 6 bases, with 14 bases between. Germline V CDR1 and CDR2: MNHNS, SASEGT. The CDR3 is 15 amino acids. This chain's CDR3 is CASSEAGGLVSEAFF. CDR3 DNA sequence: TGTGCCAGCAGTGAAGCCGGGGGTCTAGTATCTGAAGCTTTCTTT.

The chain links TRBV29-1 to TRBJ1-2, with D tentatively TRBD1 (6 bases). CDR1 and CDR2 (germline): SQVTM, ANQGSEA. The CDR3 totals 11 residues. The ends were cut back, 3 bases at V and 8 bases at J, with 10 bases in the middle. The DNA of the CDR3 is TGCAGCGTTGATCAGGGGCGGGGCTACACCTTC. Encoded protein: CSVDQGRGYTF.

This CDR3 reads CASSLRGSNEKLFF. CDR3 sequence (DNA): TGTGCCAGCAGCTTGAGGGGATCTAATGAAAAACTGTTTTTT. V is TRBV5-6 and J is TRBJ1-4, with D perhaps TRBD1 (5 bases). Germline V CDR1 and CDR2: SGHDT, YYEEEE. V was clipped by 1 base and J by 3 bases, with 7 bases between them. CDR3 length equals 14 residues.

This clone appeared once. J is TRBJ2-3 and V is TRBV4-1; TRBD2 agrees at 7 bases. Trimming removed 4 bases from V and 1 base from J; junction bases left unmatched: 2. CDR1 is MGHRA and CDR2 is YSYEKL in the germline V gene. The CDR3 is 14 residues long. In DNA, the CDR3 is TGCGCCAGCAGCCTTGGGGGGGGCACAGATACGCAGTATTTT. Protein product: CASSLGGGTDTQYF.

This clone was found once. The chain combines TRBV10-3 with TRBJ1-2; D is unclear. Germline V gives CDR1 ENHRY, CDR2 SYGVKD. The ends were cut back, 8 bases at V and 10 bases at J, with 17 bases in the middle. This CDR3 spans 12 amino acids. CDR3 loop: CAIPGAGRDYTF. The CDR3 DNA reads as TGTGCCATCCCGGGCGCGGGGAGGGACTACACCTTC.

This rearrangement joins TRBV6-2 or TRBV6-3 to TRBJ2-7; D is perhaps TRBD1 (7 bases). CDR1 MNHEY and CDR2 SVGEGT come from the germline V gene. The CDR3 contains 15 residues. V was cut by 6 bases and J by 2 bases, with 17 bases left in between. The CDR3 here is CASSRGWTGAYEQYF. The CDR3 nucleotides are TGTGCCAGCAGCCGGGGGTGGACAGGAGCCTACGAGCAGTACTTC.

V usage is TRBV29-1 and J usage is TRBJ1-1; the match to TRBD1 covers 8 bases. The CDR3 is 13 residues long. The germline CDR1 and CDR2 sequences are SQVTM and ANQGSEA. J gave up 5 bases and V 7 bases, and 9 bases lay outside the gene matches. The chain's CDR3 is CSALTGVETEAFF. The CDR3 region has the DNA TGCAGCGCTCTGACAGGGGTTGAGACTGAAGCTTTCTTT. Full variable domain (remainder filled in from reference TRBV29-1 and TRBJ1-1): SAVISQKPSRDICQRGTSLTIQCQVDSQVTMMFWYRQQPGQSLTLIATANQGSEATYESGFVIDKFPISRPNLTFSTLTVSNMSPEDSSIYLCSALTGVETEAFFGQGTRLTVV.

J is TRBJ1-2 and V is TRBV5-4, with 12 bases lining up with TRBD1. CDR3 length: 17 amino acids. Germline values: CDR1 SGHNT, CDR2 YYREEE (reference sequence). V trimming: 5 bases; J trimming: 4 bases; junction bases outside the gene matches: 12. CDR3 bases: TGTGCCAGCAGGGGGCGGGGACAGGGGGCGCGCGCCTATGGCTACACCTTC. Amino acids: CASRGRGQGARAYGYTF.

The chain recombines TRBV5-1 with TRBJ1-2, with D unclear. V was cut by 4 bases and J by 3 bases, with 13 bases left in between. The CDR3 has 14 amino acids. Germline CDR1 reads SGHRS; CDR2 reads YFSETQ. The CDR3 DNA is TGCGCCAGCAGCCGGCGGGGTAGCGACTATGGCTACACCTTC. It codes for CASSRRGSDYGYTF.

This clone was recorded only once. The gene calls are TRBV4-3 and TRBJ1-1; perhaps TRBD1 as D (6 bases). V gave up 0 bases and J gave up 4 bases, with 9 bases separating them. The CDR3 covers 14 residues. Germline V gives CDR1 LGHNA, CDR2 YSLEER. The CDR3 loop reads CASSQEAGVTEAFF. Here the CDR3 DNA reads TGCGCCAGCAGCCAAGAGGCAGGGGTCACTGAAGCTTTCTTT.

The table lists this clone with a few counts. The CDR3 DNA reads as TGTGCCAGCAGCCAAGGCGAACTCCCCCAGCATTTT. It specifies CASSQGELPQHF. The chain uses TRBV3-1 (or the pseudogene TRBV3-2) and TRBJ1-5; D is ambiguous. V lost 1 base and J 10 bases, leaving 8 bases between the germline ends. The CDR3 extends over 12 amino acids. From germline, CDR1 is LGHDT and CDR2 YNNKEL (reference sequence).

V is TRBV7-2 and J is TRBJ2-3; D perhaps matches TRBD2 (6 bases). Germline V CDR1 and CDR2: SGHTA, FQGNSA. The CDR3 runs to 14 residues. The germline V and J ends were trimmed by 2 bases and 9 bases, with 15 bases remaining between them. CDR3 protein: CASSLRDSRGTQYF. The CDR3 coding sequence is TGTGCCAGCAGCTTAAGGGACTCCCGCGGGACGCAGTATTTT.

The V and J genes are TRBV28 and TRBJ1-5, with D possibly TRBD1 on 5 matching bases. Germline loops: CDR1 MDHEN, CDR2 SYDVKM. Trimming cost V 9 bases and J 0 bases, with 15 bases left between them. This CDR3 region has 15 residues. Here the CDR3 DNA reads TGTGCCAGTTTCGCTGGGGCTTATAGCAATCAGCCCCAGCATTTT. Protein sequence: CASFAGAYSNQPQHF.

The gene calls are TRBV23-1 and TRBJ1-2, with 8 bases identical to TRBD1. TRBV23-1 carries the ORF label, with uncertain function. This CDR3 comprises 16 residues. V trimming: 4 bases; J trimming: 5 bases; junction bases outside the gene matches: 12. CDR3 nucleotides: TGCGCCAGCAGTCCACGGGACAGGCCCGCTGGGTATGGCTACACCTTC. It is translated as CASSPRDRPAGYGYTF.

CDR3 sequence (DNA): TGCAGTGCTAGTTGGAGGGCCACCTCCGATGAAGCTTTCTTT. Translating gives CSASWRATSDEAFF. V and J are TRBV20-1 and TRBJ1-1; D is undetermined. This CDR3 region has 14 residues. V dropped 3 bases and J dropped 7 bases, with 18 bases sitting between them. Germline CDR1 DFQATT, CDR2 SNEGSKA (reference sequence).

The chain links TRBV15 to TRBJ1-2; 7 bases align to TRBD1. In germline, CDR1 is LNHNV, CDR2 YYDKDF (reference sequence). After removal of 6 bases from V and 4 bases from J, the junction contained 8 bases not matched to a gene. CDR3 length: 14 amino acids. The CDR3 spells CATSSPGQLYGYTF. CDR3 nucleotide sequence: TGTGCCACCAGTAGCCCGGGACAGCTCTATGGCTACACCTTC. The full variable domain, in which reference TRBV15 and TRBJ1-2 provide the parts outside the CDR3, is DAMVIQNPRYQVTQFGKPVTLSCSQTLNHNVMYWYQQKSSQAPKLLFHYYDKDFNNEADTPDNFQSRRPNTSFCFLDIRSPGLGDTAMYLCATSSPGQLYGYTFGSGTRLTVV.

This sequence joins TRBV7-3 and TRBJ1-1; D possibly corresponds to TRBD1 (5 bases). Germline V gene lookup returns CDR1 SGHTA and CDR2 FQGTGA. The CDR3 totals 14 residues. V lost 3 bases, J lost 1 base, and 9 bases lay in between. The CDR3 region has the DNA TGTGCCAGCAGCTTTACAGGCCCGAACACTGAAGCTTTCTTT. Translated, it gives CASSFTGPNTEAFF.

This clone showed up just once. The chain employs TRBV4-2 and TRBJ1-2; a weak D match, TRBD1 (6 bases). The V end was cut by 2 bases, the J end by 2 bases, with 12 bases between. Germline lookup yields CDR1 LGHNA and CDR2 YNFKEQ. This CDR3 comprises 15 residues. This CDR3 is CASSQTQGSNYGYTF. CDR3 sequence (DNA): TGTGCCAGCAGCCAAACACAGGGTTCCAACTATGGCTACACCTTC.

This chain links TRBV6-5 with TRBJ1-1; D not certain. This CDR3 region has 16 residues. V dropped 2 bases and J dropped 1 base, with 14 bases sitting between them. From germline, CDR1 is MNHEY and CDR2 SVGAGI. CDR3 protein: CASSYPLPGSNTEAFF. DNA for the CDR3: TGTGCCAGCAGTTACCCCCTGCCGGGGTCGAACACTGAAGCTTTCTTT.

On this clone: The sample carries other DNA sequences with the same CDR3. The chain is built from TRBV7-9 and TRBJ1-3; D is unresolved. The CDR3 has 15 residues. Germline V gene data show CDR1 as SEHNR and CDR2 as FQNEAQ (reference sequence). Trimming removed 3 bases at V and 0 bases at J, with 9 bases between. CDR3 in amino acids: CASSFGGLSGNTIYF. Here the CDR3 DNA reads TGTGCCAGCAGCTTCGGCGGTCTCTCTGGAAACACCATATATTTT.

V usage is TRBV5-4 and J usage is TRBJ2-1, with 10 bases identical to TRBD2. V was pared by 2 bases and J by 8 bases, with 7 bases of the junction left unmatched. From germline, CDR1 is SGHNT and CDR2 YYREEE (reference sequence). This CDR3 is built from 15 residues. The chain's CDR3 is CASSLPAGGQDEQFF. The CDR3 nucleotides are TGTGCCAGCAGCTTACCAGCGGGAGGGCAAGATGAGCAGTTCTTC. The full variable domain, in which reference TRBV5-4 and TRBJ2-1 provide the parts outside the CDR3, is ETGVTQSPTHLIKTRGQQVTLRCSSQSGHNTVSWYQQALGQGPQFIFQYYREEENGRGNFPPRFSGLQFPNYSSELNVNALELDDSALYLCASSLPAGGQDEQFFGPGTRLTVL.

J is TRBJ2-5 and V is TRBV27; 7 nucleotides agree with TRBD1. This CDR3 region has 15 residues. Germline values: CDR1 MNHEY, CDR2 SMNVEV (reference sequence). V lost 4 bases to trimming and J lost 0 bases; unmatched junction nucleotides: 5. The CDR3 region is CASSSPDRDQETQYF. The CDR3 nucleotides are TGTGCCAGCAGTTCCCCAGACAGGGACCAAGAGACCCAGTACTTC.

The chain carries TRBV9 and TRBJ2-2; tentative D call: TRBD2 (7 bases). The CDR3 is 12 amino acids. Germline CDR1 is SGDLS and CDR2 is YYNGEE. Trimming cost V 7 bases and J 5 bases, with 9 bases left between them. The CDR3, as DNA: TGTGCCAGCGGGAGGGGGACCGGGGAGCTGTTTTTT. The encoded protein is CASGRGTGELFF.

This clone was counted a single time. The chain employs TRBV2 and TRBJ1-5; 7 bases match TRBD1. Germline assignment: CDR1 SNHLY and CDR2 FYNNEI. V lost 5 bases, J lost 6 bases, and 10 bases stayed unmatched. This CDR3 comprises 15 residues. This chain's CDR3 is CASSLTGFVGQPQHF. The CDR3 DNA reads TGTGCCAGCAGTTTGACAGGGTTCGTTGGTCAGCCCCAGCATTTT.